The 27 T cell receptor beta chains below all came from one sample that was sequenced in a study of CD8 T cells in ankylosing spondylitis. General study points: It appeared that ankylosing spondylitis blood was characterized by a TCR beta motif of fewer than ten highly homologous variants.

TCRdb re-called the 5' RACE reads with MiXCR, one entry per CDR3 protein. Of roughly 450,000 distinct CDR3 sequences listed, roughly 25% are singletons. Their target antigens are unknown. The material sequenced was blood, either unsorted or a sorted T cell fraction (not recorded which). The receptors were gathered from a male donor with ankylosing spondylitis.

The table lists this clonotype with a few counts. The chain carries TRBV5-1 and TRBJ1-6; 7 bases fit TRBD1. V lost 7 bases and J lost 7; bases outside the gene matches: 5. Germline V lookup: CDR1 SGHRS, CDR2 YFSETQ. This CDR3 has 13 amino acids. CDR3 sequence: CASAGTENSPLHF. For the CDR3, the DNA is TGCGCCAGCGCCGGGACAGAGAATTCACCCCTCCACTTT.

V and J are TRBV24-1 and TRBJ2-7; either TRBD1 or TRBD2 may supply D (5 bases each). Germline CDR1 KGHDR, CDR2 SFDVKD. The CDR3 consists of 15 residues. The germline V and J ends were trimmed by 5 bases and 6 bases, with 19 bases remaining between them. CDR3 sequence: CATSAPRDPDCEQYV. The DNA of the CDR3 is TGTGCCACCAGTGCGCCGAGGGACCCAGATTGCGAGCAGTACGTC.

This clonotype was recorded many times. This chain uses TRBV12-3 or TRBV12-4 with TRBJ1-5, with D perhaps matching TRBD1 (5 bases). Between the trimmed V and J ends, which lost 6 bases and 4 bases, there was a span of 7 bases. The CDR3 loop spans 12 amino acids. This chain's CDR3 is CASSSGNQPQHF. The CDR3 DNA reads TGTGCCAGCAGCTCAGGGAATCAGCCCCAGCATTTT.

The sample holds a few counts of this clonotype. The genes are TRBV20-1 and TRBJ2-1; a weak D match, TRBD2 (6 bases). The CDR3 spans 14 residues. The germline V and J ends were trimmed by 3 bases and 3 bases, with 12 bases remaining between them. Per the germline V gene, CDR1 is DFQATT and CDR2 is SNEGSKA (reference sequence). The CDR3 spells CSARHGRFYNEQFF. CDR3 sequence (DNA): TGCAGTGCTAGGCACGGGAGATTCTACAATGAGCAGTTCTTC.

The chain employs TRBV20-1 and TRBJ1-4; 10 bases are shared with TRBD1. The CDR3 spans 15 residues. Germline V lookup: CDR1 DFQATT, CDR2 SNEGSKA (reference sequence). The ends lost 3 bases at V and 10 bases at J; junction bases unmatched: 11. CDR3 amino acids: CSASPTGQGQGKLFF. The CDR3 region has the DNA TGCAGTGCTAGCCCAACGGGACAGGGGCAAGGAAAACTGTTTTTT.

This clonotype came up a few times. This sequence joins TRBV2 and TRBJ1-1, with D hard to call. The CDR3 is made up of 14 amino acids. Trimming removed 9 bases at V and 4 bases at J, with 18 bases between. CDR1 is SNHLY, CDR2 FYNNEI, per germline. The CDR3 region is CASPVGERGTEAFF. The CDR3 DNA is TGTGCCAGTCCGGTCGGGGAGCGGGGCACTGAAGCTTTCTTT.

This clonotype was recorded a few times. The CDR3 DNA follows: TGCAGTGCTATGGGACAGGGGCGATCCCCAGATACGCAGTATTTT. Its translation is CSAMGQGRSPDTQYF. The chain employs TRBV20-1 and TRBJ2-3, with 10 bases identical to TRBD1. Unmatched junction bases numbered 8, after V lost 4 bases and J lost 4 bases. Germline V gene lookup returns CDR1 DFQATT and CDR2 SNEGSKA (reference sequence). The CDR3 spans 15 residues.

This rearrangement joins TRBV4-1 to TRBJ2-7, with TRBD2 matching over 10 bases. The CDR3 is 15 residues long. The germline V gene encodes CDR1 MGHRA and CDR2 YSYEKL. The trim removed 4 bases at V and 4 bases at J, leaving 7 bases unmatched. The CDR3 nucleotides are TGCGCCAGCAGCCTAGAGGGGACTAGCGCATACGAGCAGTACGTC. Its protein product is CASSLEGTSAYEQYV.

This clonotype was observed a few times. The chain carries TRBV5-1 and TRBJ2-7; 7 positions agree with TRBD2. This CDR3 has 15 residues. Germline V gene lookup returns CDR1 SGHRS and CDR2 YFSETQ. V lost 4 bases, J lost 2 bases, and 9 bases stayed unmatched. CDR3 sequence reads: CASSALPGGTYEQYV. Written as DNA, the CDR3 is TGCGCCAGCAGCGCACTACCCGGGGGGACCTACGAGCAGTACGTC.

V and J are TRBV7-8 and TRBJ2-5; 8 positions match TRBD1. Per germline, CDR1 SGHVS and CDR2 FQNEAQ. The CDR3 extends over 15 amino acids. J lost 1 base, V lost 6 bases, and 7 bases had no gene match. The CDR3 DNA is TGTGCCAGCAGGCGACGACAGGGGACCCAAGAGACCCAGTACTTC. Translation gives CASRRRQGTQETQYF. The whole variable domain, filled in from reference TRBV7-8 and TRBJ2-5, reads GAGVSQSPRYKVAKRGQDVALRCDPISGHVSLFWYQQALGQGPEFLTYFQNEAQLDKSGLPSDRFFAERPEGSVSTLKIQRTQQEDSAVYLCASRRRQGTQETQYFGPGTRLLVL.

Written as DNA, the CDR3 is TGCGCCAGCAGCCCGACTCTTAACCTCCTTGGCGCCCAGCATTTT. This gives the protein CASSPTLNLLGAQHF. This rearrangement joins TRBV4-1 to TRBJ1-5, with D unclear. The CDR3 runs 15 residues. Trimming cost V 4 bases and J 11 bases, with 21 bases left between them. Per the germline V gene, CDR1 is MGHRA and CDR2 is YSYEKL.

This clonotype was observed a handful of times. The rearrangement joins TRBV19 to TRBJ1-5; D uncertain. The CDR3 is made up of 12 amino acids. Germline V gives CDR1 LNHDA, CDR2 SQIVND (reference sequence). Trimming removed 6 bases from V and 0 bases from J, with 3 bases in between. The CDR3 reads CASRASNQPQHF. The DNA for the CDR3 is TGTGCCAGTAGGGCTAGCAATCAGCCCCAGCATTTT.

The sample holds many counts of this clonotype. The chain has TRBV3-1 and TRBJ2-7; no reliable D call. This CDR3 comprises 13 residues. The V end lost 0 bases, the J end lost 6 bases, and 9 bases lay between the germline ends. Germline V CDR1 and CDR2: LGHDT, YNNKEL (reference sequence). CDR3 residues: CASSQDVGSEQYV. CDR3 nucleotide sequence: TGTGCCAGCAGCCAAGATGTAGGGTCCGAGCAGTACGTC.

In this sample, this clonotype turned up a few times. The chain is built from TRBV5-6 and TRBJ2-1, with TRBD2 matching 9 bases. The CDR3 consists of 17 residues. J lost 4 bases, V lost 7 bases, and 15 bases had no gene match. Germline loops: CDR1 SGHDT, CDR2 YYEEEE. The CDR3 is CASDLLAGPKGYNEQFF. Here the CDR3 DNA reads TGTGCCAGCGATCTTCTAGCGGGACCCAAGGGGTACAATGAGCAGTTCTTC.

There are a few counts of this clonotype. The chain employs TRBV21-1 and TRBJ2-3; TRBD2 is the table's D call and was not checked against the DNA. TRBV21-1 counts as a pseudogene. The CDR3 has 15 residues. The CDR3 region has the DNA TGTGCCAGCAGCAACGAACTAGCGGGCACAGATACGCAGTATTTT. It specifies CASSNELAGTDTQYF.

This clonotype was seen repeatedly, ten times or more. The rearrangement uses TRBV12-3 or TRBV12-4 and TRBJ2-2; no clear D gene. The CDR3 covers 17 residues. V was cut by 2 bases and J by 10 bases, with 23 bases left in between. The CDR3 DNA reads TGTGCCAGCAGTTTAAGCGCCTTCCTAAGACGTCCGGAGGAGCTGTTTTTT. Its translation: CASSLSAFLRRPEELFF.

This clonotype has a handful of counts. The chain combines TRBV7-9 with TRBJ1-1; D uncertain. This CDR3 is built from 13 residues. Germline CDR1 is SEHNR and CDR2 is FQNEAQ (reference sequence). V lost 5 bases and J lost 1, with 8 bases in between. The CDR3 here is CASSGDSNTEAFF. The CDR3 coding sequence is TGTGCCAGCAGCGGCGACTCGAACACTGAAGCTTTCTTT.

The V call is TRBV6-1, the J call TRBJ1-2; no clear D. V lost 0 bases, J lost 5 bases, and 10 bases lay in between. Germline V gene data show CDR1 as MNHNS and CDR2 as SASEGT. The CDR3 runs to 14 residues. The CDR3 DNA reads TGTGCCAGCAGTGAAGCGTATCCGGTTTATGGCTACACCTTC. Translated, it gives CASSEAYPVYGYTF.

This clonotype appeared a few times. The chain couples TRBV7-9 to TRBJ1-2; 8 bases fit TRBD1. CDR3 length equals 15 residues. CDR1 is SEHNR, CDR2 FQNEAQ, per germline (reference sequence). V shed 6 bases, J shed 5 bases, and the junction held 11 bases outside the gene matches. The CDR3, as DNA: TGTGCCAGCAGGACTTCCTCCCAGGGGGCTTATGGCTACACCTTC. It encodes CASRTSSQGAYGYTF.

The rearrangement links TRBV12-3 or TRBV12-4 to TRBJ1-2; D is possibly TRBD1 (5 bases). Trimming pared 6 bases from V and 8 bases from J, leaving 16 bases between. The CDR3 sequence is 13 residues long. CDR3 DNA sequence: TGTGCCAGCAGCCGGGACTGGCGAGGGGGCTACACCTTC. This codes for CASSRDWRGGYTF.

The CDR3 loop is CASRVGGSSYEQYV. CDR3 sequence (DNA): TGTGCCAGCAGAGTTGGGGGGAGCTCCTACGAGCAGTACGTC. The V and J genes are TRBV2 and TRBJ2-7; tentatively, D is TRBD2 (6 bases). This CDR3 is 14 amino acids long. Trimming removed 6 bases at V and 0 bases at J, with 12 bases between. Germline CDR1 and CDR2: SNHLY and FYNNEI.

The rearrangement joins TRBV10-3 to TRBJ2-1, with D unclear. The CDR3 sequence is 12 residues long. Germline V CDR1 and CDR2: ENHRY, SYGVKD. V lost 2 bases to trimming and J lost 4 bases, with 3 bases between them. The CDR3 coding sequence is TGTGCCATCAGTGAGGGTTACAATGAGCAGTTCTTC. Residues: CAISEGYNEQFF.

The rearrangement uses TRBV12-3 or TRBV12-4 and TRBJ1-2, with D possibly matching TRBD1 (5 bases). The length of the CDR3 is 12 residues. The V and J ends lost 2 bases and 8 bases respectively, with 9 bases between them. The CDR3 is CASSLLRGGYTF. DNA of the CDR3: TGTGCCAGCAGTTTACTTCGGGGGGGCTACACCTTC.

The CDR3 reads CASSPGGDLLETQYF. The CDR3 coding sequence is TGCGCCAGCAGCCCCGGGGGGGACCTACTAGAGACCCAGTACTTC. The V gene is TRBV5-1, the J gene TRBJ2-5, with 8 bases aligning to TRBD2. Germline CDR1 SGHRS, CDR2 YFSETQ. The J segment lost 4 bases and the V segment lost 4 bases, leaving 9 bases of the junction unmatched. This CDR3 contains 15 residues.

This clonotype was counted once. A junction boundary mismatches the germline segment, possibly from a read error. The CDR3 here is CCAIRDSGRSYNEQFF. CDR3 coding DNA: TGCTGTGCTATCCGGGACAGCGGGCGCTCCTACAATGAGCAGTTCTTC. The chain recombines TRBV20-1 with TRBJ2-1; D might be TRBD1 (7 bases). From germline, CDR1 is DFQATT and CDR2 SNEGSKA (reference sequence). The CDR3 totals 16 residues.

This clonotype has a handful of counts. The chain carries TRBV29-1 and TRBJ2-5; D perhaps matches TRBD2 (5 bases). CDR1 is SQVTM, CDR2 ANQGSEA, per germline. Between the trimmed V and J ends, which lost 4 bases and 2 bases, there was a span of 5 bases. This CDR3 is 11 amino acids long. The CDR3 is CSVAGQETQYF. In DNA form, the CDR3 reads TGCAGCGTTGCGGGACAAGAGACCCAGTACTTC.

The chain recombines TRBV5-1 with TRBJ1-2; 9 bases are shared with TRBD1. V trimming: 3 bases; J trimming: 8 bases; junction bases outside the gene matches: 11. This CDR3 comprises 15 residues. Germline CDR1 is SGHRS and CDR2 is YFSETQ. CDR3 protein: CASSSYGTGLGGYTF. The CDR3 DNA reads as TGCGCCAGCAGCTCATACGGGACAGGGCTGGGCGGCTACACCTTC.